The 28 T cell receptor beta chains below were found in one sample sequenced in a study of CD8 T cells in Susac syndrome. With random hexamers, 0.5 to 1 ug RNA was reverse transcribed. TCRdb re-analysed the immunoSEQ multiplex PCR reads in MiXCR, keeping a single row per CDR3 protein. The sample has 150,000 to 200,000 distinct CDR3 sequences; about 91% are singletons. The source material was CD4+ T cells from PBMCs. These receptors were collected from a human donor with Susac syndrome.

The CDR3 is CSARTGGNTGELFF. For the CDR3, the DNA is TGCAGCGCGAGGACAGGGGGCAACACCGGGGAGCTGTTTTTT. The chain uses TRBV29-1 and TRBJ2-2; 11 nucleotides agree with TRBD1. The CDR3 covers 14 residues. CDR1 is SQVTM, CDR2 ANQGSEA, per germline. Trimming took 7 bases from V and 2 from J; bases not matched to a gene: 3.

V is TRBV2 and J is TRBJ2-3, with 7 bases identical to TRBD1. The junction had 15 bases not matched to a gene; V was cut back by 10 bases and J by 5 bases. Germline V gene sequence: CDR1 SNHLY, CDR2 FYNNEI. CDR3 length: 15 residues. CDR3 sequence reads: CANARQGLRGDTQYF. The CDR3 DNA reads as TGTGCCAACGCGCGACAGGGTCTACGTGGAGATACGCAGTATTTT. Using reference TRBV2 and TRBJ2-3 for the parts outside the CDR3, the full variable domain is EPEVTQTPSHQVTQMGQEVILRCVPISNHLYFYWYRQILGQKVEFLVSFYNNEISEKSEIFDDQFSVERPDGSNFTLKIRSTKLEDSAMYFCANARQGLRGDTQYFGPGTRLTVL.

The rearrangement joins TRBV7-8 to TRBJ2-3; 9 bases are shared with TRBD1. Germline V lookup: CDR1 SGHVS, CDR2 FQNEAQ. V lost 2 bases to trimming and J lost 2 bases; unmatched junction nucleotides: 2. The CDR3 totals 15 residues. The CDR3 nucleotides are TGTGCCAGCAGCTTAACAGGGGGCGCCACAGATACGCAGTATTTT. It translates to CASSLTGGATDTQYF.

The chain combines TRBV3-1 with TRBJ2-2, with no clear D. Germline CDR1 and CDR2: LGHDT and YNNKEL (reference sequence). Trimming shortened V by 2 bases and J by 10 bases, and 8 bases separated the two germline ends. The CDR3 extends over 12 amino acids. As DNA, the CDR3 is TGTGCCAGCAGCCAATCACGACCGGAGCTGTTTTTT. Encoded protein: CASSQSRPELFF.

The chain is built from TRBV4-1 and TRBJ2-3; the D gene is possibly TRBD2 (5 bases). This CDR3 comprises 17 residues. The ends were cut back, 0 bases at V and 1 base at J, with 14 bases in the middle. Germline loops: CDR1 MGHRA, CDR2 YSYEKL. The CDR3 loop reads CASSQDIRTGGTDTQYF. The CDR3 DNA sequence: TGCGCCAGCAGCCAAGATATTCGGACTGGAGGCACAGATACGCAGTATTTT.

This rearrangement joins TRBV5-4 to TRBJ2-1; 10 bases align to TRBD2. The germline CDR1 and CDR2 sequences are SGHNT and YYREEE (reference sequence). This CDR3 contains 15 residues. V dropped 3 bases and J dropped 10; count of bases not matched to a gene: 10. CDR3 residues: CASSSLAGGGEEQFF. The CDR3, as DNA: TGTGCCAGCAGCTCCTTAGCGGGGGGCGGGGAGGAGCAGTTCTTC. The complete variable domain, with remaining parts taken from reference TRBV5-4 and TRBJ2-1, reads ETGVTQSPTHLIKTRGQQVTLRCSSQSGHNTVSWYQQALGQGPQFIFQYYREEENGRGNFPPRFSGLQFPNYSSELNVNALELDDSALYLCASSSLAGGGEEQFFGPGTRLTVL.

The rearrangement links TRBV5-1 to TRBJ2-1; D possibly uses TRBD1 or TRBD2 (5 bases each). From germline, CDR1 is SGHRS and CDR2 YFSETQ. The CDR3 spans 16 residues. With 4 bases removed from V and 1 base from J, the gap between germline ends came to 15 bases. The CDR3 loop is CASSESQGESYNEQFF. The CDR3 DNA reads TGCGCCAGCAGCGAGAGCCAGGGAGAGTCCTACAATGAGCAGTTCTTC.

The V gene is TRBV3-1, the J gene TRBJ2-7; D is ambiguous. Trimming took 1 base from V and 0 from J, leaving 7 bases between them. Germline V lookup: CDR1 LGHDT, CDR2 YNNKEL (reference sequence). This CDR3 is 14 amino acids long. CDR3 coding DNA: TGTGCCAGCAGCCAAGGACTCAGCTCCTACGAGCAGTACTTC. Protein: CASSQGLSSYEQYF.

This chain uses TRBV20-1 with TRBJ2-2; 8 nucleotides line up with TRBD2. Trimming cost V 7 bases and J 2 bases; bases outside gene matches: 6. CDR1 and CDR2 (germline): DFQATT, SNEGSKA (reference sequence). The CDR3 contains 14 residues. The CDR3 coding sequence is TGCAGTGGTTCTAGCGGGTCAAACACCGGGGAGCTGTTTTTT. This encodes CSGSSGSNTGELFF.

The V gene is TRBV7-9, the J gene TRBJ2-5, with D unresolved. From germline, CDR1 is SEHNR and CDR2 FQNEAQ (reference sequence). V was cut by 5 bases and J by 1 base, with 14 bases left in between. This CDR3 has 15 amino acids. The CDR3 bases are TGTGCCAGCAGCCCTAGTGGGCGGATCCAAGAGACCCAGTACTTC. Protein sequence: CASSPSGRIQETQYF.

V is TRBV9 and J is TRBJ2-1; D not resolved. This CDR3 comprises 13 residues. V was cut by 4 bases and J by 5 bases, with 10 bases left in between. Germline V gives CDR1 SGDLS, CDR2 YYNGEE. The CDR3 nucleotides are TGTGCCAGCAGCCCCTATACCAACAATGAGCAGTTCTTC. Its translation is CASSPYTNNEQFF.

CDR3 bases: TGCAGTGGGGTGGGACGTACGGATCAGCCCCAGCATTTT. Translated: CSGVGRTDQPQHF. This chain connects TRBV20-1 to TRBJ1-5; D might be TRBD1 (5 bases). V dropped 7 bases and J dropped 5 bases, with 15 bases sitting between them. This CDR3 has 13 amino acids. Germline values: CDR1 DFQATT, CDR2 SNEGSKA (reference sequence).

V usage is TRBV4-1 and J usage is TRBJ1-1; D is unclear. The V and J ends lost 0 bases and 3 bases respectively, with 11 bases between them. Germline CDR1 is MGHRA and CDR2 is YSYEKL. The CDR3 length is 15 residues. The CDR3, as DNA: TGCGCCAGCAGCCAAGAGCCCCAGGAGCACACTGAAGCTTTCTTT. Translating it yields CASSQEPQEHTEAFF.

V gene TRBV4-1 combines with J gene TRBJ1-6; 8 nucleotides line up with TRBD1. Germline CDR1 and CDR2: MGHRA and YSYEKL. This CDR3 comprises 19 residues. V lost 1 base and J lost 0; bases outside the gene matches: 8. The CDR3 reads CASSQGVRGRSSYNSPLHF. Written as DNA, the CDR3 is TGCGCCAGCAGCCAAGGAGTCAGGGGGCGAAGCTCCTATAATTCACCCCTCCACTTT.

The chain links TRBV7-8 to TRBJ1-6; D is uncertain. The V end was cut by 5 bases, the J end by 10 bases, with 15 bases between. The CDR3 loop spans 14 amino acids. Germline CDR1 and CDR2: SGHVS and FQNEAQ. The CDR3 sequence: CASSPRDRESPLHF. The CDR3 region has the DNA TGTGCCAGCAGCCCCCGGGATAGGGAGTCACCCCTCCACTTT.

This sequence joins TRBV20-1 and TRBJ2-7; D unclear. Trimming stripped 4 bases from V and 6 bases from J, with 19 bases between. CDR3 length: 14 amino acids. Germline V gives CDR1 DFQATT, CDR2 SNEGSKA (reference sequence). The CDR3 is CSANTAGLVAEQYF. DNA of the CDR3: TGCAGTGCTAATACGGCCGGATTGGTTGCCGAGCAGTACTTC.

The chain carries TRBV4-1 and TRBJ2-1; D call uncertain. V lost 3 bases to trimming and J lost 3 bases, with 15 bases between them. CDR3 size: 16 residues. CDR1 and CDR2 from the germline V gene are MGHRA and YSYEKL. The CDR3 DNA sequence: TGCGCCAGCAGCCAGGGAAGGGCGCAAGGCTACAATGAGCAGTTCTTC. Its protein is CASSQGRAQGYNEQFF.

This chain connects TRBV3-1 to TRBJ2-2; D gene uncertain. V lost 0 bases, J lost 0 bases, and 5 bases lay in between. Germline loops: CDR1 LGHDT, CDR2 YNNKEL (reference sequence). This CDR3 is built from 15 residues. CDR3 sequence: CASSQDPTNTGELFF. The CDR3 coding sequence is TGTGCCAGCAGCCAAGACCCTACGAACACCGGGGAGCTGTTTTTT.

The CDR3 loop is CASSLGWGRGYEQYF. The CDR3 nucleotides read TGTGCCAGTAGCCTAGGGTGGGGCAGGGGCTACGAGCAGTACTTC. The chain is built from TRBV19 and TRBJ2-7; D perhaps matches TRBD1 (6 bases). The germline V gene has CDR1 LNHDA and CDR2 SQIVND (reference sequence). The CDR3 consists of 15 residues. V dropped 6 bases and J dropped 3 bases, with 18 bases sitting between them. Complete variable domain (other parts from reference TRBV19 and TRBJ2-7): DGGITQSPKYLFRKEGQNVTLSCEQNLNHDAMYWYRQDPGQGLRLIYYSQIVNDFQKGDIAEGYSVSREKKESFPLTVTSAQKNPTAFYLCASSLGWGRGYEQYFGPGTRLTVT.

This rearrangement joins TRBV10-3 to TRBJ2-7; D could derive from TRBD1 or TRBD2 (5 bases each). The germline V gene has CDR1 ENHRY and CDR2 SYGVKD. Between the trimmed V and J ends, which lost 2 bases and 0 bases, there was a span of 17 bases. The CDR3 sequence is 17 residues long. Here the CDR3 reads CAISEIQPGRSSYEQYF. As DNA, the CDR3 is TGTGCCATCAGTGAGATACAACCGGGACGGAGCTCCTACGAGCAGTACTTC.

The chain is built from TRBV4-1 and TRBJ1-2, with unresolved D. Germline V gene sequence: CDR1 MGHRA, CDR2 YSYEKL. This CDR3 region has 13 residues. The V gene lost 0 bases and the J gene lost 8 bases, with 10 bases spanning the gap. CDR3 nucleotide sequence: TGCGCCAGCAGCCAAGATGCTCAGAGAGGCTACACCTTC. It translates to CASSQDAQRGYTF.

This chain uses TRBV12-3 or TRBV12-4 with TRBJ2-5; no reliable D call. The CDR3 extends over 13 amino acids. V was trimmed by 6 bases and J by 4 bases, leaving 12 bases between them. CDR3 residues: CASSRASAETQYF. The DNA for the CDR3 is TGTGCCAGCAGCCGTGCGTCTGCAGAGACCCAGTACTTC.

The J gene is TRBJ2-2, the V gene TRBV9, with 8 positions matching TRBD2. Germline V CDR1 and CDR2: SGDLS, YYNGEE. Unmatched junction bases numbered 3, after V lost 3 bases and J lost 2 bases. The CDR3 is 15 amino acids. The DNA for the CDR3 is TGTGCCAGCAGCGCAGCGGGAGTAAACACCGGGGAGCTGTTTTTT. This translates into CASSAAGVNTGELFF. Based on the CDR3 plus reference TRBV9 and TRBJ2-2, the full variable domain is DSGVTQTPKHLITATGQRVTLRCSPRSGDLSVYWYQQSLDQGLQFLIQYYNGEERAKGNILERFSAQQFPDLHSELNLSSLELGDSALYFCASSAAGVNTGELFFGEGSRLTVL.

This rearrangement joins TRBV5-1 to TRBJ2-3, with TRBD2 identical over 13 bases. V shed 4 bases and J 2 bases; nucleotides not matched to a gene: 10. Germline V gene data show CDR1 as SGHRS and CDR2 as YFSETQ. The CDR3 is 18 residues long. CDR3 loop: CASSIASGTSGTTDTQYF. The CDR3 DNA reads as TGCGCCAGCAGCATAGCCTCCGGGACTAGCGGGACCACAGATACGCAGTATTTT.

V is TRBV5-1 and J is TRBJ2-7; possibly TRBD2 for D (5 bases). Germline V gene lookup returns CDR1 SGHRS and CDR2 YFSETQ. The CDR3 is 15 amino acids. Trimming removed 5 bases at V and 6 bases at J, with 21 bases between. The chain's CDR3 is CASSERGGVSSEQYF. The CDR3 region has the DNA TGCGCCAGCAGTGAGAGAGGAGGTGTCTCATCCGAGCAGTACTTC.

This chain uses TRBV18 with TRBJ1-1; 8 positions agree with TRBD1. Trimming cost V 6 bases and J 3 bases; bases outside gene matches: 6. The germline gives CDR1 KGHSH, CDR2 LQKENI. CDR3 length equals 14 residues. DNA for the CDR3: TGTGCCAGCTCTCCGGGACAGGACCACACTGAAGCTTTCTTT. It specifies CASSPGQDHTEAFF.

V is TRBV3-1 and J is TRBJ2-1; 7 positions match TRBD1. Germline V gives CDR1 LGHDT, CDR2 YNNKEL (reference sequence). With V trimmed by 4 bases and J by 4 bases, 7 bases remained unmatched. The CDR3 is made up of 15 amino acids. Written as DNA, the CDR3 is TGTGCCAGCAGCCCTCCGGGACAGACTTACAATGAGCAGTTCTTC. Its translation is CASSPPGQTYNEQFF.

This clonotype was picked up a small number of times. The genes are TRBV30 and TRBJ2-7, with 8 bases matching TRBD1. The CDR3 is made up of 12 amino acids. Germline loops: CDR1 GTSNPN, CDR2 SVGIG (reference sequence). The J segment lost 4 bases and the V segment lost 2 bases, leaving 1 base of the junction unmatched. The CDR3 spells CAWSQGAYEQYF. The CDR3 DNA reads as TGTGCCTGGAGTCAGGGGGCTTACGAGCAGTACTTC.